This TCR beta chain stems from a study of T-cell reconstitution after alpha-beta-depleted transplantation in children. Study outcomes and limitations: Day-60 TCRbeta diversity that was high in some patients was derived from surviving recipient T cells and thymic progenitors. In patients about two months after transplant, alpha-beta T cells reportedly arose from several hundred expanded graft clones. At one year after transplant, newly produced T cells mostly accounted for T-cell counts and diversity.

Using unique molecular identifiers, the investigators prepared the TCRbeta library. TCRdb recomputed calls from the PCR reads with MiXCR, one row per CDR3 protein. The sample yields 150,000 to 250,000 distinct CDR3 sequences, roughly 6% seen once. This clonotype was picked up many times. Its cognate antigen is unknown. CDR1 is DFQATT and CDR2 is SNEGSKA in the germline V gene (reference sequence). The CDR3 loop spans 12 amino acids. The V gene end was trimmed by 6 bases and the J gene end by 7 bases; junction bases not matched to a gene: 8. The J gene is TRBJ1-1, the V gene TRBV20-1; 7 nucleotides agree with TRBD1. Sequencing was performed on PBMCs, taken before TCRalphabeta/CD19-depleted stem cell transplant. The TCR comes from a girl younger than two with combined immunodeficiency, due to receive a stem cell transplant. CDR3 sequence: CSAKTGTFEAFF. DNA of the CDR3: TGCAGTGCCAAGACAGGGACGTTTGAAGCTTTCTTT.